This section outlines one TCR beta chain sequence together with its context. The data derive from a study of T cells in Graves' hyperthyroidism and ophthalmopathy. It was RNA transcripts that yielded the amplified TCR beta CDR3 regions. First-round RT-PCR with HTBI primers amplified the TCR CDR3 region. TCRdb re-analysed the multiplex PCR reads in MiXCR, keeping a single row per CDR3 protein. The table shows about 700,000 distinct CDR3 sequences, with about 45% occurring only once. Input material: peripheral blood or thyroid tissue (not recorded which). The origin of this receptor is an adult man with Graves' disease, either hyperthyroidism or ophthalmopathy (not recorded which).

CDR3 sequence reads: CASSSRDGYQETQYF. CDR3 nucleotides: TGTGCCAGCAGCTCACGGGACGGCTACCAAGAGACCCAGTACTTC. The V and J genes are TRBV7-9 and TRBJ2-5, with D perhaps matching TRBD1 or TRBD2 (5 bases each). Trimming shortened V by 4 bases and J by 0 bases, and 12 bases separated the two germline ends. The V gene's germline CDR1 is SEHNR and CDR2 FQNEAQ (reference sequence). This CDR3 is built from 15 residues.